Following are 9 T cell receptor beta chains from one sample sequenced in a study of CD8+ T cells in alopecia areata. Treatment noted: oral pan-JAK inhibitor, 5-10 mg twice daily. The sequencing template was cDNA reverse transcribed from extracted RNA. Assay used: immunoSEQ multiplex PCR; TCRdb lists only in-frame clones, some missing. Found here are about 160,000 clones, 55% to 75% of them singletons; the top ten hold about 0.94%. The sample here was CD4+ T cells sorted from blood, taken at week 4, from a patient treated with tofacitinib. These TCRs come from a human donor with alopecia areata.

The V and J genes are TRBV5-1 and TRBJ2-1; D perhaps matches TRBD1 (6 bases). There are 15 residues in the CDR3. Trimming took 4 bases from V and 7 from J, leaving 18 bases between them. The V gene's germline CDR1 is SGHRS and CDR2 YFSETQ. The CDR3 is CASSPAQGIGNEQFF. The DNA of the CDR3 is TGCGCCAGCAGCCCTGCCCAGGGGATAGGGAATGAGCAGTTCTTC.

In its sample, this clone was seen a few times. The rearrangement joins TRBV10-3 to TRBJ2-5; the match to TRBD2 covers 8 bases. CDR1 and CDR2 (germline): ENHRY, SYGVKD. CDR3 length equals 12 residues. J lost 5 bases, V lost 8 bases, and 4 bases had no gene match. The CDR3 nucleotides are TGTGCCATCGGTTCTAGCGGGGAGACCCAGTACTTC. It codes for CAIGSSGETQYF.

This clone was recorded once. The rearrangement links TRBV30 to TRBJ2-7, with unresolved D. The V end lost 2 bases, the J end lost 3 bases, and 11 bases lay between the germline ends. Germline V gives CDR1 GTSNPN, CDR2 SVGIG (reference sequence). The CDR3 extends over 13 amino acids. The CDR3 sequence is CAWSSGYRYEQYF. The CDR3, as DNA: TGTGCCTGGAGTTCAGGATATCGCTACGAGCAGTACTTC.

The table lists this clone with a count of one. This chain connects TRBV29-1 to TRBJ2-5, with no clear D. Germline V gives CDR1 SQVTM, CDR2 ANQGSEA. Trimming shortened V by 4 bases and J by 1 base, and 7 bases separated the two germline ends. The CDR3 totals 12 residues. The DNA for the CDR3 is TGCAGCGTTGGGCAGAGCCAAGAGACCCAGTACTTC. This gives the protein CSVGQSQETQYF.

V usage is TRBV29-1 and J usage is TRBJ2-2; D is undetermined. Germline V gene data show CDR1 as SQVTM and CDR2 as ANQGSEA. V was pared by 4 bases and J by 2 bases, with 5 bases between. The length of the CDR3 is 12 residues. In DNA, the CDR3 is TGCAGCGTTGGCTCCAACACCGGGGAGCTGTTTTTT. Residues: CSVGSNTGELFF.

The chain is built from TRBV30 and TRBJ1-1; TRBD1 might be the D (5 bases). The CDR3 sequence is 15 residues long. V lost 1 base to trimming and J lost 3 bases, with 15 bases between them. Per germline, CDR1 GTSNPN and CDR2 SVGIG (reference sequence). The DNA of the CDR3 is TGTGCCTGGAGTGGAGGGGCTCCTCGGGACACTGAAGCTTTCTTT. This codes for CAWSGGAPRDTEAFF.

CDR3 loop: CASRSWGKNIQYF. The DNA for the CDR3 is TGTGCCAGCAGGTCCTGGGGGAAAAACATTCAGTACTTC. The rearrangement links TRBV6-5 to TRBJ2-4; D possibly matches TRBD1 or TRBD2 (5 bases each). This CDR3 is 13 amino acids long. CDR1 and CDR2 (germline): MNHEY, SVGAGI. The V and J ends lost 6 bases and 4 bases respectively, with 10 bases between them.

This clone was observed once. This sequence joins TRBV27 and TRBJ1-4; D ambiguous. The CDR3 runs to 15 residues. V gave up 1 base and J gave up 8 bases, with 14 bases separating them. Germline V CDR1 and CDR2: MNHEY, SMNVEV (reference sequence). The CDR3 coding sequence is TGTGCCAGCAGTTTATTCCCAGTGAAAGGCGAAAAACTGTTTTTT. It encodes CASSLFPVKGEKLFF.

This rearrangement joins TRBV18 to TRBJ1-2, with 12 bases identical to TRBD1. CDR3 length: 16 amino acids. Per the germline V gene, CDR1 is KGHSH and CDR2 is LQKENI. V was pared by 2 bases and J by 8 bases, with 9 bases of the junction left unmatched. As DNA, the CDR3 is TGTGCCAGCTCACCAAGGGGACAGGGGGCGTCGGGCGGCTACACCTTC. As protein: CASSPRGQGASGGYTF. The full variable domain, in which reference TRBV18 and TRBJ1-2 provide the parts outside the CDR3, is NAGVMQNPRHLVRRRGQEARLRCSPMKGHSHVYWYRQLPEEGLKFMVYLQKENIIDESGMPKERFSAEFPKEGPSILRIQQVVRGDSAAYFCASSPRGQGASGGYTFGSGTRLTVV.